The sequence of this TCR beta chain was determined in a study of T cell responses to AZD1222 COVID-19 vaccine. Method: immunoSEQ multiplex PCR; TCRdb's copy keeps in-frame clones and lacks some. The data contain roughly 120,000 clones, around 86% of them singletons. The V gene's germline CDR1 is SQVTM and CDR2 ANQGSEA. The CDR3 contains 13 residues. J lost 6 bases, V lost 4 bases, and 8 bases had no gene match. The clonotype was recovered from an adult who received the AZD1222 COVID-19 vaccine. Sample: peripheral blood, taken 28 days after the second AZD1222 dose. This chain uses TRBV29-1 with TRBJ1-2; TRBD1 agrees at 7 bases. CDR3 sequence: CSVGQGTGDGYTF. CDR3 DNA: TGCAGCGTTGGACAGGGAACGGGAGATGGCTACACCTTC.